This is a list of T cell receptor beta chains from one sample in a study of CD8 T cells in ankylosing spondylitis. From the 5' RACE reads, TCRdb called clonotypes with MiXCR, one entry per CDR3 protein. The sample consists of 200,000 to 250,000 distinct CDR3 sequences, around 18% of them appearing once. Sequencing input: blood, either unsorted or a sorted T cell fraction (not recorded which). All receptors derive from a male donor with ankylosing spondylitis. The CDR3 runs from the conserved cysteine through the conserved F or W. The D gene is left open where the match is weak. Clone sizes are given selectively: once, few, many, or a class where the clone is expanded.

V	J	length	size	D	DNA	CDR3
TRBV29-1	TRBJ1-1	13	many	TRBD1	TGCAGCGTTCTCGGGCAGGGGGCGTCTGAAGCTTTCTTT	CSVLGQGASEAFF
TRBV7-3	TRBJ2-1	16	few	NA	TGTGCCAGCAGCTTAAGGCCGGCTCTTTACTACAATGAGCAGTTCTTC	CASSLRPALYYNEQFF
TRBV11-2	TRBJ1-3	13	NA	NA	TGTGCCAGCAGCCCGAGGGACCGGAACACCATATATTTT	CASSPRDRNTIYF
TRBV12-3/TRBV12-4	TRBJ1-6	15	few	NA	TGTGCCAGCAGTTTCAGTTTGTCCGAAGGTTCACCCCTCCACTTT	CASSFSLSEGSPLHF
TRBV27	TRBJ2-7	13	few	NA	TGTGCCAGCAGTTCACCATCATCATGGGAGCAGTACTTC	CASSSPSSWEQYF
TRBV10-3	TRBJ2-1	15	many	NA	TGTGCCATCAGTGAGTCGTCTAGCGAGTACAATGAGCAGTTCTTC	CAISESSSEYNEQFF
TRBV12-3/TRBV12-4	TRBJ2-3	14	NA	TRBD1	TGTGCCAGCAGCCTAGGGGGCCGGACAGATACGCAGTATTTT	CASSLGGRTDTQYF
TRBV10-3	TRBJ2-4	17	NA	TRBD1	TGTGCCATCAGTTCAAATGGACAGGTCCTCCCAGAAAACATTCAGTACTTC	CAISSNGQVLPENIQYF
TRBV24-1	TRBJ2-1	17	few	NA	TGTGCCACCAGTGATCCTTTACGGGACAAATATTACAATGAGCAGTTCTTC	CATSDPLRDKYYNEQFF
TRBV29-1	TRBJ2-5	13	few	NA	TGCAGCGTCGAGGGGGGGGAGTTGGAGACCCAGTACTTC	CSVEGGELETQYF
TRBV25-1	TRBJ2-2	20	NA	TRBD2	TGTGCCAGCAGTGACCAAAGGGGACTAGCGGGAGGGCTGAACACCGGGGAGCTGTTTTTT	CASSDQRGLAGGLNTGELFF
TRBV6-2/TRBV6-3	TRBJ2-2	13	few	NA	TGTGCCAGCAGCCCCCGAGACACCGGGGAGCTGTTTTTT	CASSPRDTGELFF
TRBV12-3/TRBV12-4	TRBJ2-3	16	NA	TRBD2	TGTGCCAGCAGTTCCCCCTGGGGGGGAAGCACAGATACGCAGTATTTT	CASSSPWGGSTDTQYF
TRBV5-1	TRBJ2-7	13	many	TRBD1	TGCGCCAGCAGCGTGGGACAGGCCTACGAGCAGTACTTC	CASSVGQAYEQYF
TRBV7-9	TRBJ2-5	16	NA	TRBD2	TGTGCCAGCAGCTCCAATGTACTAGCGGGAGTCGAGACCCAGTACTTC	CASSSNVLAGVETQYF
TRBV20-1	TRBJ1-1	13	few	TRBD1	TGCAGTGCTAGGGGACAGGGCGACACTGAAGCTTTCTTT	CSARGQGDTEAFF
TRBV4-1	TRBJ2-2	14	NA	TRBD2	TGCGCCAGCAGCCAGTGGACTAGCGGGGGGGAGCTGTTTTTT	CASSQWTSGGELFF
TRBV9	TRBJ2-2	13	NA	NA	TGTGCCAGCAGCGTAGACGGGACCGGGGAGCTGTTTTTT	CASSVDGTGELFF
TRBV6-6	TRBJ1-2	10	NA	NA	TGTGCCAGCAGTTACGGTGGCTACACCTTC	CASSYGGYTF
TRBV29-1	TRBJ2-5	14	few	NA	TGCAGCGTTGTAAGTGTCAGGGAACCGGAGACCCAGTACTTC	CSVVSVREPETQYF
TRBV7-9	TRBJ1-2	15	few	NA	TGTGCCAGCAGCTTAGAGCAGGGAGTGGACTATGGCTACACCTTC	CASSLEQGVDYGYTF
TRBV6-5	TRBJ2-7	15	few	TRBD2	TGTGCCAGCAGTTACGTGGGACTAGGGAGCTACGAGCAGTACTTC	CASSYVGLGSYEQYF
TRBV30	TRBJ2-1	13	NA	NA	TGTGCCTGGAGGGAGCACGGGACACCTTGGCCGTTCTTC	CAWREHGTPWPFF
TRBV11-2	TRBJ1-1	12	few	NA	TGTGCCAGCAATTTGGGGAACACTGAAGCTTTCTTT	CASNLGNTEAFF
TRBV12-3/TRBV12-4	TRBJ1-1	13	NA	NA	TGTGCCAGCAGCCCCCACGGCAACACTGAAGCTTTCTTT	CASSPHGNTEAFF
TRBV3-1	TRBJ1-2	13	few	NA	TGTGCCAGCAGCCAACCATCGTCCTATGGCTACACCTTC	CASSQPSSYGYTF
TRBV5-1	TRBJ2-5	16	NA	TRBD2	TGCGCCAGCAGATCTTTCCTAGCGGGGGTCCAAGAGACCCAGTACTTC	CASRSFLAGVQETQYF